Shown below are 28 T cell receptor beta chains from a single sample sequenced in a study of CD8 T cells in ankylosing spondylitis (dated by TCRdb to about 2017). Libraries were prepared through 5' RACE. The sequencing machine was an Illumina HiSeq 2500. TCRdb reprocessed the public reads (quality trimming at Q25 with fastp, clone calling with MiXCR) and kept in-frame beta chains. Entries are consolidated by CDR3 protein sequence, retaining the most common genes and DNA. The sample profile shows 250,000 to 300,000 distinct CDR3 sequences; about 19% of them were found once. The leading ten clones occupy 7.5% to 9.5% of the sample. The sample was blood, either unsorted or a sorted T cell fraction (not recorded which). The receptors here all came from a male donor with ankylosing spondylitis or in good health (not recorded which).

This clonotype was picked up many times. The chain is built from TRBV5-1 and TRBJ1-2, with D possibly matching TRBD1 (5 bases). This CDR3 spans 14 amino acids. Germline V gene lookup returns CDR1 SGHRS and CDR2 YFSETQ. V was pared by 0 bases and J by 1 base, with 7 bases between. CDR3 in amino acids: CASSLVGGNYGYTF. CDR3 DNA sequence: TGCGCCAGCAGCTTGGTGGGGGGTAACTATGGCTACACCTTC.

The CDR3 coding sequence is TGTGCCAGCAGTTCCTTCCTACAGGGGGCAGGCACAGATACGCAGTATTTT. It yields the protein CASSSFLQGAGTDTQYF. This chain uses TRBV28 with TRBJ2-3; 9 bases are a match to TRBD1. CDR1 and CDR2 (germline): MDHEN, SYDVKM. Losses at the gene ends were 4 bases for V and 1 base for J; bases not matched to a gene: 9. This CDR3 region has 17 residues.

This clonotype has a handful of counts. The chain joins TRBV7-9 to TRBJ1-6; TRBD1 might be the D (6 bases). This CDR3 spans 14 amino acids. The V end was cut by 2 bases, the J end by 10 bases, with 12 bases between. CDR1 is SEHNR, CDR2 FQNEAQ, per germline (reference sequence). The CDR3 DNA follows: TGTGCCAGCAGCTTAACAGGGTCAAAGTCACCCCTCCACTTT. This gives the protein CASSLTGSKSPLHF.

The J gene is TRBJ1-5, the V gene TRBV28; D may be TRBD1 (6 bases). CDR3 size: 19 residues. The V end was cut by 3 bases, the J end by 0 bases, with 21 bases between. Looked up from germline, CDR1 is MDHEN and CDR2 is SYDVKM. Written as DNA, the CDR3 is TGTGCCAGCAGTTTTGGGGGCAGGGGTCCCGTCCATAGCAATCAGCCCCAGCATTTT. Amino acids: CASSFGGRGPVHSNQPQHF.

The chain has TRBV7-3 and TRBJ1-1; maybe TRBD1 (6 bases). Germline-derived CDR1 and CDR2 are SGHTA and FQGTGA. The CDR3 is 13 residues long. V was pared by 3 bases and J by 11 bases, with 16 bases between. CDR3 nucleotide sequence: TGTGCCAGCAGCTTGAACAGGGCCGATATTGCTTTCTTT. Encoded protein: CASSLNRADIAFF.

This CDR3 is CASSRPTGAETQYF. Here the CDR3 DNA reads TGTGCCAGCAGCCGACCGACAGGGGCGGAAACCCAGTACTTC. This chain connects TRBV5-5 to TRBJ2-5, with 8 bases identical to TRBD1. Looked up from germline, CDR1 is SGHKS and CDR2 is YYEKEE (reference sequence). This CDR3 spans 14 amino acids. J gave up 8 bases and V 4 bases, and 10 bases lay outside the gene matches. Using reference TRBV5-5 and TRBJ2-5 for the parts outside the CDR3, the full variable domain is DAGVTQSPTHLIKTRGQQVTLRCSPISGHKSVSWYQQVLGQGPQFIFQYYEKEERGRGNFPDRFSARQFPNYSSELNVNALLLGDSALYLCASSRPTGAETQYFGPGTRLLVL.

The chain carries TRBV10-3 and TRBJ2-6; D call uncertain. The germline V gene encodes CDR1 ENHRY and CDR2 SYGVKD. V was pared by 8 bases and J by 0 bases, with 14 bases between. The CDR3 covers 16 residues. The DNA for the CDR3 is TGTGCCATCTCCAGGATTTCCAACTCTGGGGCCAACGTCCTGACTTTC. Translated, it gives CAISRISNSGANVLTF.

This clonotype was picked up a small number of times. The chain links TRBV6-5 to TRBJ2-5, with 10 bases matching TRBD2. Unmatched junction bases numbered 4, after V lost 1 base and J lost 2 bases. The CDR3 runs to 16 residues. Germline V gives CDR1 MNHEY, CDR2 SVGAGI. CDR3 DNA sequence: TGTGCCAGCAGTTACTTTGGGACTAGCGCACAAGAGACCCAGTACTTC. It specifies CASSYFGTSAQETQYF.

This sequence joins TRBV20-1 and TRBJ2-4; D is perhaps TRBD2 (5 bases). Germline assignment: CDR1 DFQATT and CDR2 SNEGSKA (reference sequence). The CDR3 sequence is 15 residues long. V gave up 6 bases and J gave up 0 bases, with 15 bases separating them. The CDR3 sequence is CSADGSLLAKNIQYF. The CDR3, as DNA: TGCAGTGCGGATGGGAGCTTATTAGCCAAAAACATTCAGTACTTC.

The chain has TRBV5-1 and TRBJ2-3, with TRBD2 identical over 8 bases. From germline, CDR1 is SGHRS and CDR2 YFSETQ. The CDR3 is made up of 16 amino acids. The junction had 6 bases not matched to a gene; V was cut back by 1 base and J by 2 bases. The CDR3 is CASSLSLAGITDTQYF. CDR3 DNA sequence: TGCGCCAGCAGCTTGTCCCTAGCGGGCATCACAGATACGCAGTATTTT.

This clonotype came up a few times. The chain uses TRBV6-5 and TRBJ2-2; D is perhaps TRBD1 or TRBD2 (5 bases each). CDR3 length equals 15 residues. Trimming cost V 3 bases and J 2 bases, with 10 bases left between them. Per germline, CDR1 MNHEY and CDR2 SVGAGI. The DNA for the CDR3 is TGTGCCAGCAGTTATTCGGGACCCAACACCGGGGAGCTGTTTTTT. This sequence encodes CASSYSGPNTGELFF.

This clonotype was found a few times. V is TRBV6-5 and J is TRBJ1-4; TRBD1 agrees at 7 bases. The CDR3 extends over 17 amino acids. V dropped 0 bases and J dropped 7; count of bases not matched to a gene: 11. CDR1 MNHEY and CDR2 SVGAGI come from the germline V gene. DNA for the CDR3: TGTGCCAGCAGTTACTCGAGAGGAGGGGGCGCGGGTGAAAAACTGTTTTTT. It is translated as CASSYSRGGGAGEKLFF.

The chain couples TRBV20-1 to TRBJ1-1, with unresolved D. V was trimmed by 0 bases and J by 7 bases, leaving 12 bases between them. This CDR3 has 13 residues. Per germline, CDR1 DFQATT and CDR2 SNEGSKA (reference sequence). CDR3 amino acids: CSARDGSAGEAFF. Written as DNA, the CDR3 is TGCAGTGCTAGAGATGGGTCGGCAGGTGAAGCTTTCTTT.

The V gene is TRBV5-1, the J gene TRBJ2-1; 9 nucleotides align to TRBD1. The CDR3 is 15 amino acids. V was clipped by 0 bases and J by 6 bases; unmatched bases: 4. Germline V CDR1 and CDR2: SGHRS, YFSETQ. The CDR3 DNA reads as TGCGCCAGCAGCTTGGATGGGGACAGGGTCAATGAGCAGTTCTTC. Encoded protein: CASSLDGDRVNEQFF.

This clonotype was seen a handful of times. The V call is TRBV27, the J call TRBJ1-3, with D unclear. This CDR3 is built from 13 residues. The germline V gene has CDR1 MNHEY and CDR2 SMNVEV (reference sequence). Trimming left V 7 bases short and J 0 bases short, with 7 bases between. CDR3 DNA: TGTGCCAGCAAGTCAAGCTCTGGAAACACCATATATTTT. Protein: CASKSSSGNTIYF.

This clonotype was found a few times. J is TRBJ1-4 and V is TRBV7-2; 8 bases line up with TRBD1. Germline-derived CDR1 and CDR2 are SGHTA and FQGNSA. The J segment lost 7 bases and the V segment lost 3 bases, leaving 10 bases of the junction unmatched. CDR3 length equals 16 residues. The CDR3 DNA sequence: TGTGCCAGCAGCTTCCCGTCAGGGGGCGGAGGTGAAAAACTGTTTTTT. It yields the protein CASSFPSGGGGEKLFF. Supplemented by reference TRBV7-2 and TRBJ1-4, the full variable domain reads GAGVSQSPSNKVTEKGKDVELRCDPISGHTALYWYRQSLGQGLEFLIYFQGNSAPDKSGLPSDRFSAERTGGSVSTLTIQRTQQEDSAVYLCASSFPSGGGGEKLFFGSGTQLSVL.

For this clonotype: The conserved phenylalanine or tryptophan normally closing the CDR3 is absent here, so this likely arose from a read error. The rearrangement links TRBV7-9 to TRBJ2-1, with 10 bases aligning to TRBD2. V trimming: 0 bases; J trimming: 4 bases; junction bases outside the gene matches: 6. Germline CDR1 and CDR2: SEHNR and FQNEAQ (reference sequence). The CDR3 loop spans 17 amino acids. CDR3 amino acids: CASSLAPAGGIYNEQFS. The CDR3 DNA sequence: TGTGCCAGCAGCTTAGCGCCAGCGGGAGGGATTTACAATGAGCAGTTCTCC.

In this sample, this clonotype turned up many times. The junction departs from germline at one end; a sequencing error may be responsible. V usage is TRBV5-1 and J usage is TRBJ1-5; D gene unclear. The germline gives CDR1 SGHRS, CDR2 YFSETQ. CDR3 length: 13 amino acids. The CDR3, as DNA: TGTGCCAGCAGCTTAGGCGAGAATCAGCCCCAGCATTTT. It encodes CASSLGENQPQHF.

This clonotype was detected a few times. The chain employs TRBV7-3 and TRBJ2-5, with TRBD1 as a possible D gene (5 bases). The CDR3 is 14 residues long. Germline V lookup: CDR1 SGHTA, CDR2 FQGTGA. The V gene lost 6 bases and the J gene lost 1 base, with 12 bases spanning the gap. DNA for the CDR3: TGTGCCAGCAGTCAAACAGGAAGCCAAGAGACCCAGTACTTC. Protein product: CASSQTGSQETQYF.

J is TRBJ2-5 and V is TRBV20-1, with D possibly matching TRBD2 (6 bases). There are 13 residues in the CDR3. Germline V gene lookup returns CDR1 DFQATT and CDR2 SNEGSKA (reference sequence). Trimming left V 2 bases short and J 2 bases short, with 9 bases between. The CDR3 protein is CSARSGTQETQYF. CDR3 nucleotide sequence: TGCAGTGCTAGATCCGGGACTCAAGAGACCCAGTACTTC.

In its sample, this clonotype was seen many times. The chain carries TRBV5-1 and TRBJ2-2, with 8 bases lining up with TRBD2. The germline V gene has CDR1 SGHRS and CDR2 YFSETQ. The CDR3 consists of 16 residues. Trimming took 4 bases from V and 2 from J; bases not matched to a gene: 7. The CDR3 sequence is CASSVVAGTNTGELFF. CDR3 nucleotide sequence: TGCGCCAGCAGCGTAGTAGCGGGGACTAACACCGGGGAGCTGTTTTTT.

The chain carries TRBV27 and TRBJ1-4; 7 bases map to TRBD1. The junction had 10 bases not matched to a gene; V was cut back by 4 bases and J by 5 bases. This CDR3 spans 16 amino acids. Germline loops: CDR1 MNHEY, CDR2 SMNVEV (reference sequence). CDR3 protein: CASSSITGVTNEKLFF. CDR3 coding DNA: TGTGCCAGCAGTTCCATTACAGGGGTGACGAATGAAAAACTGTTTTTT.

This clonotype was observed a few times. The V gene is TRBV5-1, the J gene TRBJ2-3; no clear D gene. The CDR3 runs to 12 residues. Germline lookup yields CDR1 SGHRS and CDR2 YFSETQ. Deletions cut 0 bases from V and 10 bases from J, with 9 bases between. The CDR3 loop reads CASSLEANPQYF. CDR3 nucleotides: TGCGCCAGCAGCTTGGAGGCCAATCCGCAGTATTTT.

This clonotype was seen more than once but under ten times. This chain links TRBV9 with TRBJ1-1; unclear D gene. CDR1 SGDLS and CDR2 YYNGEE come from the germline V gene. This CDR3 spans 14 amino acids. V was clipped by 2 bases and J by 1 base, with 9 bases between them. In nucleotides, the CDR3 is TGTGCCAGCAGCGTGAGCGGTTCGAACACTGAAGCTTTCTTT. Amino acid sequence: CASSVSGSNTEAFF. The entire variable domain, with the rest obtained from reference TRBV9 and TRBJ1-1, is as follows: DSGVTQTPKHLITATGQRVTLRCSPRSGDLSVYWYQQSLDQGLQFLIQYYNGEERAKGNILERFSAQQFPDLHSELNLSSLELGDSALYFCASSVSGSNTEAFFGQGTRLTVV.

The chain combines TRBV15 with TRBJ1-1; D ambiguous. Germline assignment: CDR1 LNHNV and CDR2 YYDKDF (reference sequence). The CDR3 has 13 amino acids. V shed 0 bases and J shed 4 bases, with 6 bases lying between them. CDR3 DNA: TGTGCCACCAGCAGAGACCTAAGCACTGAAGCTTTCTTT. It is translated as CATSRDLSTEAFF.

This clonotype was observed a handful of times. The chain combines TRBV12-3 or TRBV12-4 with TRBJ2-3; 7 positions match TRBD2. The CDR3 spans 15 residues. Losses at the gene ends were 6 bases for V and 2 bases for J; bases not matched to a gene: 8. The CDR3 sequence: CASRSGGSSTDTQYF. The CDR3 bases are TGTGCCAGCAGATCCGGGGGGAGTTCCACAGATACGCAGTATTTT.

For this clonotype: Since a much larger clone is just one base distant, this may be a read error. V usage is TRBV12-3 or TRBV12-4 and J usage is TRBJ1-4; no clear D. V was pared by 5 bases and J by 10 bases, with 14 bases between. The CDR3 is 13 residues long. CDR3 region: CASSVDAWTKLFF. Here the CDR3 DNA reads TGTGCCAGCAGTGTGGACGCTTGGACAAAACTGTTTTTT.

Details on this clonotype: The germline gene is not matched at one end of the junction; a read error may be the cause. J is TRBJ1-1 and V is TRBV20-1; 7 bases match TRBD1. The V gene's germline CDR1 is DFQATT and CDR2 SNEGSKA (reference sequence). CDR3 length: 13 residues. The chain's CDR3 is CSASPTGNTEAFF. CDR3 coding DNA: TGCAGTGCTAGCCCGACAGGGAACACTGAAGCCTTCTTT.